A single count supports the clone carrying this TCR beta chain. These data come from a study of blood T cell repertoires in COVID-19. Sequenced by immunoSEQ multiplex PCR; TCRdb stores in-frame clones only, minus some. The data show 110,000 to 150,000 clones, around 90% seen once. Material: peripheral blood. The sequence came from a man aged 70-80 years with acute or convalescent COVID-19.

The CDR3 here is CSVERLAGGGRDEQFF. In DNA form, the CDR3 reads TGCAGCGTTGAAAGGCTAGCGGGGGGCGGGCGCGATGAGCAGTTCTTC. The rearrangement joins TRBV29-1 to TRBJ2-1; 11 nucleotides agree with TRBD2. There are 16 residues in the CDR3. The trim removed 2 bases at V and 8 bases at J, leaving 11 bases unmatched. Germline values: CDR1 SQVTM, CDR2 ANQGSEA.